These 15 T cell receptor beta chains were sequenced from one sample in a study of shared T cell receptors in the human thymus. Here immunoSEQ multiplex PCR was the method, and the copy in TCRdb shows in-frame clones only, minus some. The sample lists roughly 710,000 clones, approximately 85% occurring once. This sample was also put to use in a study of human thymus T cells.

The sample was thymocytes. All receptors derive from a girl younger than two with a congenital heart defect.

This rearrangement joins TRBV12-5 to TRBJ1-3; 10 bases match TRBD1. Germline V CDR1 and CDR2: LGHNT, FRNRAP. There are 18 residues in the CDR3. Trimming cost V 5 bases and J 2 bases; bases outside gene matches: 12. The CDR3 region is CASGRQGAIPRPGNTIYF. Here the CDR3 DNA reads TGTGCTAGTGGTCGACAGGGGGCGATTCCCCGGCCTGGAAACACCATATATTTT.

This chain connects TRBV27 to TRBJ1-5; TRBD1 agrees at 7 bases. Germline trimming cut 3 bases from V and 3 bases from J; bases unmatched to any gene: 14. The germline CDR1 and CDR2 sequences are MNHEY and SMNVEV (reference sequence). The CDR3 contains 18 residues. For the CDR3, the DNA is TGTGCCAGCAGTTTCTCGACCAAAGGGGGCCCCATCAATCAGCCCCAGCATTTT. Protein: CASSFSTKGGPINQPQHF.

This sequence joins TRBV5-4 and TRBJ2-2; 8 bases agree with TRBD1. This CDR3 comprises 16 residues. Unmatched junction bases numbered 7, after V lost 3 bases and J lost 3 bases. Germline loops: CDR1 SGHNT, CDR2 YYREEE (reference sequence). The CDR3 DNA reads TGTGCCAGCAGCTCTCTGGACAGGGCGGACACCGGGGAGCTGTTTTTT. Translating gives CASSSLDRADTGELFF.

V is TRBV27 and J is TRBJ2-4; D might be TRBD2 (6 bases). Germline V lookup: CDR1 MNHEY, CDR2 SMNVEV (reference sequence). The CDR3 loop spans 15 amino acids. V was pared by 0 bases and J by 6 bases, with 12 bases between. The CDR3 protein is CASSLSGRIRNIQYF. In DNA form, the CDR3 reads TGTGCCAGCAGTTTATCGGGGAGGATCCGAAACATTCAGTACTTC.

This clone is a singleton in its sample. The rearrangement joins TRBV4-2 to TRBJ2-3; 8 nucleotides match TRBD2. In germline, CDR1 is LGHNA, CDR2 YNFKEQ. V gave up 1 base and J gave up 5 bases; unmatched junction bases: 8. The CDR3 has 16 amino acids. As DNA, the CDR3 is TGTGCCAGCAGCCAAGTTCCTCGGGGGGGAGTAGATACGCAGTATTTT. It translates to CASSQVPRGGVDTQYF.

DNA for the CDR3: TGTGCCAGCAGCCCCGGGGGGGGGCGCGGGGACACCATATATTTT. Protein sequence: CASSPGGGRGDTIYF. This chain connects TRBV7-6 to TRBJ1-3; maybe TRBD1 (6 bases). Deletions cut 5 bases from V and 8 bases from J, with 19 bases between. The CDR3 contains 15 residues. Germline assignment: CDR1 SGHVS and CDR2 FNYEAQ.

The chain is built from TRBV27 and TRBJ1-6, with a possible D match to TRBD1 (5 bases). V was shortened by 3 bases and J by 8 bases, with 14 bases between the two germline ends. The CDR3 spans 15 residues. Germline loops: CDR1 MNHEY, CDR2 SMNVEV (reference sequence). CDR3 nucleotides: TGTGCCAGCAGTTTCGGAAGGGGATCGGATTCACCCCTCCACTTT. This translates into CASSFGRGSDSPLHF.

The chain combines TRBV14 with TRBJ1-2; tentative D call: TRBD1 (6 bases). Germline V gene sequence: CDR1 SGHDN, CDR2 FVKESK. This CDR3 contains 13 residues. The V and J ends lost 6 bases and 7 bases respectively, with 15 bases between them. In nucleotides, the CDR3 is TGTGCCAGCAGGGTTACAGGGACGTTTGGCTACACCTTC. As protein: CASRVTGTFGYTF. The variable domain in full, completed from reference TRBV14 and TRBJ1-2, reads EAGVTQFPSHSVIEKGQTVTLRCDPISGHDNLYWYRRVMGKEIKFLLHFVKESKQDESGMPNNRFLAERTGGTYSTLKVQPAELEDSGVYFCASRVTGTFGYTFGSGTRLTVV.

The sample holds one count of this clone. V is TRBV18 and J is TRBJ2-3; maybe TRBD2 (5 bases). CDR3 length: 17 residues. Germline CDR1 reads KGHSH; CDR2 reads LQKENI. V was shortened by 1 base and J by 1 base, with 15 bases between the two germline ends. The CDR3 reads CASSPHAAPRGTDTQYF. The CDR3 bases are TGTGCCAGCTCACCACATGCGGCCCCGCGGGGCACAGATACGCAGTATTTT. Using reference TRBV18 and TRBJ2-3 for the parts outside the CDR3, the full variable domain is NAGVMQNPRHLVRRRGQEARLRCSPMKGHSHVYWYRQLPEEGLKFMVYLQKENIIDESGMPKERFSAEFPKEGPSILRIQQVVRGDSAAYFCASSPHAAPRGTDTQYFGPGTRLTVL.

This CDR3 reads CASSLEQGSLRNTEAFF. CDR3 bases: TGTGCCAGCAGCCTGGAACAGGGATCGTTACGGAACACTGAAGCTTTCTTT. The genes are TRBV5-4 and TRBJ1-1, with D possibly being TRBD1 (6 bases). The V end was cut by 4 bases, the J end by 1 base, with 20 bases between. From germline, CDR1 is SGHNT and CDR2 YYREEE (reference sequence). The CDR3 is 17 amino acids.

This chain links TRBV10-3 with TRBJ1-1; D not certain. Looked up from germline, CDR1 is ENHRY and CDR2 is SYGVKD. Trimming shortened V by 1 base and J by 1 base, and 10 bases separated the two germline ends. This CDR3 contains 15 residues. CDR3 in amino acids: CAISECRTQNTEAFF. CDR3 sequence (DNA): TGTGCCATCAGTGAGTGCAGAACCCAGAACACTGAAGCTTTCTTT.

This clone was seen only a few times. The chain joins TRBV6-1 to TRBJ2-7; 7 bases map to TRBD2. Looked up from germline, CDR1 is MNHNS and CDR2 is SASEGT. The CDR3 totals 15 residues. J gave up 0 bases and V 7 bases, and 9 bases lay outside the gene matches. The CDR3 is CASITSGALSYEQYF. The DNA for the CDR3 is TGTGCCAGCATAACAAGCGGGGCCCTCTCCTACGAGCAGTACTTC.

The V call is TRBV10-3, the J call TRBJ2-2; tentatively, D is TRBD2 (5 bases). The germline V gene encodes CDR1 ENHRY and CDR2 SYGVKD. The CDR3 consists of 14 residues. Trimming took off 11 bases at V and 2 bases at J, with 15 bases between the two ends. CDR3 in DNA: TGTGCCGTCCGCCGGGGTCTAAACACCGGGGAGCTGTTTTTT. It encodes CAVRRGLNTGELFF.

Comment on this clone: Distinct nucleotide sequences in the sample also encode this CDR3. This rearrangement joins TRBV9 to TRBJ1-2; no clear D. CDR3 size: 13 residues. CDR1 is SGDLS and CDR2 is YYNGEE in the germline V gene. Trimming took off 2 bases at V and 0 bases at J, with 5 bases between the two ends. The CDR3 DNA is TGTGCCAGCAGCGTCGGGGCTAACTATGGCTACACCTTC. Residues: CASSVGANYGYTF.

The rearrangement joins TRBV5-1 to TRBJ1-1; D is unclear. Germline CDR1 is SGHRS and CDR2 is YFSETQ. CDR3 length: 15 residues. V dropped 1 base and J dropped 3 bases, with 13 bases sitting between them. CDR3 in DNA: TGCGCCAGCAGCTTGCGTCCAGGTGTGGACACTGAAGCTTTCTTT. Translating gives CASSLRPGVDTEAFF.